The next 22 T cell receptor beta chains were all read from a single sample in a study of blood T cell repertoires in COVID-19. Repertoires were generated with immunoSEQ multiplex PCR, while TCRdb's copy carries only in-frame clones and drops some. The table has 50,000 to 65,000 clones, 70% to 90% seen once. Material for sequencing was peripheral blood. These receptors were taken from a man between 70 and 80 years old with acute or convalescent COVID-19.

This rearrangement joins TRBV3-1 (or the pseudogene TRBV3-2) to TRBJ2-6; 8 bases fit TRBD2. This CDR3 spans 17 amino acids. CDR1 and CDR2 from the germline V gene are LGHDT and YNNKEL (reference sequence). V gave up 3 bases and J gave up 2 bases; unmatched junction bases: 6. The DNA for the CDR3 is TGTGCCAGCAGCCAGGCCGGGGGGGTAACTGGGGCCAACGTCCTGACTTTC. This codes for CASSQAGGVTGANVLTF.

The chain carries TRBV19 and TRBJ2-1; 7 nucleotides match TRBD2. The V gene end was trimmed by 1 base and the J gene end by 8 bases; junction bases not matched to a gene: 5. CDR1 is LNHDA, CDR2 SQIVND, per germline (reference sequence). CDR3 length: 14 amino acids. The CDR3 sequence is CASSIGGGRDEQFF. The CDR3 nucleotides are TGTGCCAGTAGTATAGGGGGAGGGAGGGATGAGCAGTTCTTC.

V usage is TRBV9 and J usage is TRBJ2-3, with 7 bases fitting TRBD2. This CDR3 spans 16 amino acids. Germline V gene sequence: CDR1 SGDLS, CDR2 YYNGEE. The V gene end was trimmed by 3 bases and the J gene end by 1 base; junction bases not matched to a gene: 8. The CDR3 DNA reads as TGTGCCAGCAGCGCCACTATGAGCGGGGGCACAGATACGCAGTATTTT. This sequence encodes CASSATMSGGTDTQYF.

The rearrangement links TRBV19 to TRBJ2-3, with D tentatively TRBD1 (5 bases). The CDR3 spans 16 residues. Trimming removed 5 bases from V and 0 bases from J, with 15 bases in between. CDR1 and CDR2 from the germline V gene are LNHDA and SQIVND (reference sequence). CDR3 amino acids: CASSSQPGLSTDTQYF. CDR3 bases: TGTGCCAGTAGTTCGCAACCAGGGTTGAGCACAGATACGCAGTATTTT. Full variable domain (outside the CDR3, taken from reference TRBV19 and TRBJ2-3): DGGITQSPKYLFRKEGQNVTLSCEQNLNHDAMYWYRQDPGQGLRLIYYSQIVNDFQKGDIAEGYSVSREKKESFPLTVTSAQKNPTAFYLCASSSQPGLSTDTQYFGPGTRLTVL.

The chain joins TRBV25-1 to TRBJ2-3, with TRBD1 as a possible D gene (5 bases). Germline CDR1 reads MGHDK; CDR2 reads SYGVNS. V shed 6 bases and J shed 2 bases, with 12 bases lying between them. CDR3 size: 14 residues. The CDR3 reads CASRGHKNTDTQYF. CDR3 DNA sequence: TGTGCCAGCAGAGGACACAAGAACACAGATACGCAGTATTTT.

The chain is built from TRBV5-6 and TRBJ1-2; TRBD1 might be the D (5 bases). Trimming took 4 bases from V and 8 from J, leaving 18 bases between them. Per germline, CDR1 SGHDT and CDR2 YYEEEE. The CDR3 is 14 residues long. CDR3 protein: CASSPDQGIGGYTF. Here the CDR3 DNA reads TGTGCCAGCAGCCCGGACCAGGGAATTGGAGGCTACACCTTC.

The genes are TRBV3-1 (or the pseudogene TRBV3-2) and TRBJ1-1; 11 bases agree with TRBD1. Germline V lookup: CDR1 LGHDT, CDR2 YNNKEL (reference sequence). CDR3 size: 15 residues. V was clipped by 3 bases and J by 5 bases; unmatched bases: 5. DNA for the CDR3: TGTGCCAGCAGCCATGGGGGACAGGGGGGAACTGAAGCTTTCTTT. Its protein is CASSHGGQGGTEAFF.

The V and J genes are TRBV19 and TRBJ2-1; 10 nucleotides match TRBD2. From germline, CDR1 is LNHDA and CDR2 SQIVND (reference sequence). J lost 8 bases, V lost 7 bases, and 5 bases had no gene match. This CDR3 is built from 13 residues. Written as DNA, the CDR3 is TGTGCCAGTACGTCTAGCGGGGGCTATGAGCAGTTCTTC. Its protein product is CASTSSGGYEQFF. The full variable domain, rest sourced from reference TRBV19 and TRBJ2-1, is DGGITQSPKYLFRKEGQNVTLSCEQNLNHDAMYWYRQDPGQGLRLIYYSQIVNDFQKGDIAEGYSVSREKKESFPLTVTSAQKNPTAFYLCASTSSGGYEQFFGPGTRLTVL.

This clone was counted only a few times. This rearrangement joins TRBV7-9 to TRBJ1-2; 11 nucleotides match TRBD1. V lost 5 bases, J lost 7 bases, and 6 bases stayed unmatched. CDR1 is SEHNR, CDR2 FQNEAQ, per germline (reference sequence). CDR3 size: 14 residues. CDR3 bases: TGTGCCAGCAGCCAGACCGGGACAGGGGGTGGCTACACCTTC. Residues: CASSQTGTGGGYTF.

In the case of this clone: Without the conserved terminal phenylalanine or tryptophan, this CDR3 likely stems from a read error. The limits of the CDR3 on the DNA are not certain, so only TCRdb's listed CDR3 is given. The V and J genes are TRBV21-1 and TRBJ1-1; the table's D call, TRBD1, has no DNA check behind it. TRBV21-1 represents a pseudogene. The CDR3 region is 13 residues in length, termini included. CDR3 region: CASSKGVRDRGKS.

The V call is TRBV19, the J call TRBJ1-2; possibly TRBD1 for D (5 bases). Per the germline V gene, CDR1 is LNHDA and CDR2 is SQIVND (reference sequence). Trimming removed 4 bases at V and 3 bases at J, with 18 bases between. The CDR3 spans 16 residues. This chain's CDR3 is CASSTPRGGGDYGYTF. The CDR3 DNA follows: TGTGCCAGTAGTACCCCACGTGGGGGGGGTGACTATGGCTACACCTTC. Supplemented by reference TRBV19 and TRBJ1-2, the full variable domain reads DGGITQSPKYLFRKEGQNVTLSCEQNLNHDAMYWYRQDPGQGLRLIYYSQIVNDFQKGDIAEGYSVSREKKESFPLTVTSAQKNPTAFYLCASSTPRGGGDYGYTFGSGTRLTVV.

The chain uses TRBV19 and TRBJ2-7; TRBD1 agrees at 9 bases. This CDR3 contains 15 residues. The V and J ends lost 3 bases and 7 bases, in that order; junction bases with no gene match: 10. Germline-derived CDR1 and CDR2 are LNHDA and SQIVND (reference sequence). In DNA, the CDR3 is TGTGCCAGTAGTATGGCGGGACAGGGAGGTTGGGAGCAGTACTTC. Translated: CASSMAGQGGWEQYF.

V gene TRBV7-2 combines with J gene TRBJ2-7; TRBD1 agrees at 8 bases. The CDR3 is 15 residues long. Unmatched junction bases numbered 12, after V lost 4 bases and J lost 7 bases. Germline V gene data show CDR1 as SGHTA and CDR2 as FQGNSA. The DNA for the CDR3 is TGTGCCAGCAGCTCTACTCCGGACAGGGCGTGGGAGCAGTACTTC. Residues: CASSSTPDRAWEQYF.

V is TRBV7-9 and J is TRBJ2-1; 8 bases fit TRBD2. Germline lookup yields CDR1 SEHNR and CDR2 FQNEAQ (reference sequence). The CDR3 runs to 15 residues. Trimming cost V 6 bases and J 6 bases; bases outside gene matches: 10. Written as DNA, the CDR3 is TGTGCCAGCAGTCATCTAGCGGGTCCTGGCAATGAGCAGTTCTTC. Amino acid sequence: CASSHLAGPGNEQFF.

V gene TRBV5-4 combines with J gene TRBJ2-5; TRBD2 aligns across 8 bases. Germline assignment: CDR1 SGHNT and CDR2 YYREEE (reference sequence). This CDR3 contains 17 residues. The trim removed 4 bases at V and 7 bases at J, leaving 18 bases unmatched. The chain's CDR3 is CASSPGGAGGRGGTQYF. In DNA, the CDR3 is TGTGCCAGCAGCCCCGGGGGGGCCGGGGGGCGAGGTGGGACCCAGTACTTC.

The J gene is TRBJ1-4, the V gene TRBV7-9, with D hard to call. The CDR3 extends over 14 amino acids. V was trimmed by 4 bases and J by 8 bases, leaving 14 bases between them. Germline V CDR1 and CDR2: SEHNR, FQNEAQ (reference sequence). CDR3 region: CASSSPGRREKLFF. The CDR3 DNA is TGTGCCAGCAGCTCCCCGGGGAGGAGGGAAAAACTGTTTTTT.

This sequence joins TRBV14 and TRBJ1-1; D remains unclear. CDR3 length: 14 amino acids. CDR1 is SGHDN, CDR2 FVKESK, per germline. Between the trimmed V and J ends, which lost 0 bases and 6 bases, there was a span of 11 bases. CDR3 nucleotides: TGTGCCAGCAGCCAAGAAAGGAGAGACGCTGAAGCTTTCTTT. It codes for CASSQERRDAEAFF.

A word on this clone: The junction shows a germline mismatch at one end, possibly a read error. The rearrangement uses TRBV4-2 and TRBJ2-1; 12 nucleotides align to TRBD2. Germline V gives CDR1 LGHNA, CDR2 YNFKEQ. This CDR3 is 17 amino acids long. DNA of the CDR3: TGTGCCAGCAGTCAAGGGGCGGGGACTAGCGGGTCGTATCGGCAGTTCTTC. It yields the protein CASSQGAGTSGSYRQFF.

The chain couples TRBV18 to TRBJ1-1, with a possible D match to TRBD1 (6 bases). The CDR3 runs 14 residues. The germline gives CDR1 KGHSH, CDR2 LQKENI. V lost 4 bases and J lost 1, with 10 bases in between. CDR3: CASSRVQGNTEAFF. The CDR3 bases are TGTGCCAGCTCACGGGTACAGGGGAACACTGAAGCTTTCTTT.

DNA of the CDR3: TGTGCCAGCAGCTTAGATGGAGGATCGAACACCGGGGAGCTGTTTTTT. Its translation is CASSLDGGSNTGELFF. This chain uses TRBV11-3 with TRBJ2-2, with D possibly being TRBD2 (5 bases). The CDR3 contains 16 residues. The germline CDR1 and CDR2 sequences are SGHNT and YENEEA. V dropped 0 bases and J dropped 0 bases, with 8 bases sitting between them.

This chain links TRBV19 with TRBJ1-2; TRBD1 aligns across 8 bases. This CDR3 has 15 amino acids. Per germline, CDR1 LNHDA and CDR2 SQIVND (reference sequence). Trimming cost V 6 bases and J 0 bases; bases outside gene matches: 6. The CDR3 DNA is TGTGCCAGTAGCCGACTGACAGGGGCTAACTATGGCTACACCTTC. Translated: CASSRLTGANYGYTF.

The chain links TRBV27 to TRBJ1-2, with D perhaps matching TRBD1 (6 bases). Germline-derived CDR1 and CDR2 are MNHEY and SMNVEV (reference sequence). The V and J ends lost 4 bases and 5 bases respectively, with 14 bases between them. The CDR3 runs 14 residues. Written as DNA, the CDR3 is TGTGCCAGCAGTTCGCTACAGGGACCTTATGGCTACACCTTC. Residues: CASSSLQGPYGYTF.